The rows below give T cell receptor beta chains drawn from one sample of a study of T cell responses to AZD1222 COVID-19 vaccine. This table comes from immunoSEQ multiplex PCR, and its TCRdb copy is limited to in-frame clones, with some not included. The sample comprises 150,000 or so clones, about 86% of which are singletons, and about 5.1% rests with the top ten. Material: peripheral blood, obtained on day 0 of MenACWY control vaccination. These receptors all stem from an adult in good health. CDR3s include the opening cysteine and the closing phenylalanine or tryptophan. The order of the fields is CDR3 DNA, CDR3 protein, V gene, clone size, J gene, D gene. The D gene is left open where the match is weak. Not all rows give a size; the values are once, few, many and, for expanded clones, a class.

TGTGCCAGCAGTTCCCAATACGGGGGAAACACCATATATTTT | CASSSQYGGNTIYF | TRBV27 | . | TRBJ1-3 | .
TGTGCCAGTTTCGACCTCTGGGACAGTAAGTCGAGCTATGGCTACACCTTC | CASFDLWDSKSSYGYTF | TRBV19 | . | TRBJ1-2 | TRBD1
TGTGCCAGCGGCGACGGGTCTACGCTAACAGATACGCAGTATTTT | CASGDGSTLTDTQYF | TRBV9 | . | TRBJ2-3 | .
TGTGCCAGCAGAACCTCAGGGGGCTCTGAAGCTTTCTTT | CASRTSGGSEAFF | TRBV6-5 | . | TRBJ1-1 | TRBD1
TGCGCCAGCAGCCGCCAAGAGGGACGGGTTATGAACACTGAAGCTTTCTTT | CASSRQEGRVMNTEAFF | TRBV4-1 | . | TRBJ1-1 | .
TGTGCCAGCAGTGAATTCCGGGGGTACACCTTC | CASSEFRGYTF | TRBV6-1 | . | TRBJ1-2 | .
TGTGCCAGCAGCCCGTCGGACAGGGCCGAAAAACTGTTTTTT | CASSPSDRAEKLFF | TRBV11-3 | . | TRBJ1-4 | TRBD1
TGTGCCAGCAGCTTAAGTAGCGGAGGGGTCTACAATGAGCAGTTCTTC | CASSLSSGGVYNEQFF | TRBV7-9 | . | TRBJ2-1 | .
TGTGCCAGCAGCCCACGACAGGGGGTGAACACTGAAGCTTTCTTT | CASSPRQGVNTEAFF | TRBV16 | few | TRBJ1-1 | TRBD1
TGTGCCAGCAGCCAAGCTGGATACACGGTGAACACCTTC | CASSQAGYTVNTF | TRBV3-1/TRBV3-2 | . | TRBJ1-2 | .
TGTGCCAGCAGTACGTTAGGGACAGCCGATCAGCCCCAGCATTTT | CASSTLGTADQPQHF | TRBV28 | . | TRBJ1-5 | TRBD1
TGTGCCACTGCAACCGGGAGGTGGGAGACCCAGTACTTC | CATATGRWETQYF | TRBV19 | . | TRBJ2-5 | TRBD2
TGCGCCAGCAGCTTGGGTGGGACTTCACCCTACGAGCAGTACTTC | CASSLGGTSPYEQYF | TRBV5-1 | . | TRBJ2-7 | .
TGTGCCATCCGGGGACAGGGGATCGGGGAGCTGTTTTTT | CAIRGQGIGELFF | TRBV10-3 | . | TRBJ2-2 | TRBD1
TGTGCCAGCAGCCGTTTAATAGGAATCGCAGATACGCAGTATTTT | CASSRLIGIADTQYF | TRBV11-3 | . | TRBJ2-3 | .
TGCGCCAGCAGCTTGGAGGTACGAACCCCCTATGAAAAACTGTTTTTT | CASSLEVRTPYEKLFF | TRBV5-1 | . | TRBJ1-4 | .
TGTGCCAGCAGCCAAGATGGGGACAGGGACCTGAACACTGAAGCTTTCTTT | CASSQDGDRDLNTEAFF | TRBV3-1/TRBV3-2 | . | TRBJ1-1 | TRBD1
TGCGCCAGCAGCTCCGCCCAGCAGGAGACCCAGTACTTC | CASSSAQQETQYF | TRBV5-1 | . | TRBJ2-5 | .
TGTGCCAGCAGTGAACGGGCGGGAAACACCATATATTTT | CASSERAGNTIYF | TRBV6-1 | . | TRBJ1-3 | .
TGCGCCAGCAGCCCAACCCAAACATCCCAGTACGAGCAGTACTTC | CASSPTQTSQYEQYF | TRBV4-1 | few | TRBJ2-7 | .
TGTGCCAGCAGTGAGAGCGACACCCGCACAGATACGCAGTATTTT | CASSESDTRTDTQYF | TRBV6-1 | . | TRBJ2-3 | .
TGTGCCTGGATGCGACAGAATGGAAACACCATATATTTT | CAWMRQNGNTIYF | TRBV30 | . | TRBJ1-3 | .
TGTGCCAGCAGTGAAAGGGGGGAGACCCAGTACTTC | CASSERGETQYF | TRBV6-1 | few | TRBJ2-5 | .
TGTGCCAGCAGCCCCTGGGGTGTCGGCAATGAGCAGTTCTTC | CASSPWGVGNEQFF | TRBV3-1/TRBV3-2 | . | TRBJ2-1 | .
TGTGCCAGCAGTTTCGGGTTGGCCAATGAGCAGTTCTTC | CASSFGLANEQFF | TRBV12-3/TRBV12-4 | . | TRBJ2-1 | .
TGTGCCAGTAGTCTATCCGGGACAACAACCGGGGAGCTGTTTTTT | CASSLSGTTTGELFF | TRBV19 | . | TRBJ2-2 | .
TGTGCCATCAGTGTTGACAGGGGGGATACGCAGTATTTT | CAISVDRGDTQYF | TRBV10-3 | . | TRBJ2-3 | TRBD1
TGTGCCACCAGTGGTAAGACAGGGGGCATAGAGACCCAGTACTTC | CATSGKTGGIETQYF | TRBV24-1 | . | TRBJ2-5 | TRBD1
TGCGCCAGCAGCCAAGGATTCTCGCCGTCCTACGAGCAGTACTTC | CASSQGFSPSYEQYF | TRBV4-3 | . | TRBJ2-7 | .
TGTGCCAGCACCTATACGACAGGGACCGCTGAAGCTTTCTTT | CASTYTTGTAEAFF | TRBV6-5 | . | TRBJ1-1 | TRBD1
TGCGCCAGCAGCTTGGAGGGAACCGGGGAGCTGTTTTTT | CASSLEGTGELFF | TRBV5-1 | . | TRBJ2-2 | .
TGTGCCAGCTCACCATCCAGGGGAGGAGAGACCCAGTACTTC | CASSPSRGGETQYF | TRBV18 | . | TRBJ2-5 | .